Detailed here is one TCR beta chain. This entry is derived from a study of blood T cells in healthy people across ages. Germline CDR1 is LNHDA and CDR2 is SQIVND (reference sequence). J was trimmed by 5 bases and V by 1 base; bases with no gene match: 4. CDR3 length equals 14 residues. Primed by a sample-barcoded 5' primer and a J-beta primer mix, a second PCR proceeded for about 6 to 12 cycles. From the 5' RACE reads, TCRdb called clonotypes with MiXCR, one entry per CDR3 protein. The sample holds fewer than 2 million distinct CDR3 sequences, roughly two fifths seen once. The gene calls are TRBV19 and TRBJ1-1; TRBD1 matches at 7 bases. This receptor was obtained from a human donor in good health. Sequencing input: blood. CDR3 nucleotide sequence: TGTGCCAGTAGTATAGCCGGGACAGTGACTGAAGCTTTCTTT. Translating it yields CASSIAGTVTEAFF.